This T cell receptor beta chain was recovered during a study of beta chain features in type 1 diabetes. Whole-study findings and limits: In every one of the four CD4+ subsets, TCRB CDR3s were moderately but significantly shorter in Type 1 diabetes patients.

Every bit of the isolated RNA underwent reverse transcription, so sequencing read expressed TCRB transcripts. Method: immunoSEQ multiplex PCR; TCRdb's copy keeps in-frame clones and lacks some. The sample shows about 410,000 clones, about 15% of them seen only once. Each donor gave one heparinised blood draw averaging roughly 100 mL. Points on this clone: No antigen is known for it.

This clonotype was sampled from a man aged 30 to 39 in good health. Sequencing input: naive CD4+ T cells from blood.

CDR3: CASRRRQGPGSTDTQYF. The CDR3 DNA follows: TGTGCCAGCAGAAGACGACAGGGGCCCGGGAGCACAGATACGCAGTATTTT. The chain has TRBV7-2 and TRBJ2-3, with 8 bases that match TRBD1. V was clipped by 6 bases and J by 0 bases; unmatched bases: 11. CDR3 size: 17 residues. The germline CDR1 and CDR2 sequences are SGHTA and FQGNSA.